This T cell receptor beta chain was sequenced for a study of human T cells and chemical hapten exposure. As for time point: patch test 1, 2 weeks after DPC sensitization. Treatment in this sample: therapeutic diphenylcyclopropenone sensitization with weekly scalp DPC. Germline values: CDR1 MDHEN, CDR2 SYDVKM. Trimming pared 3 bases from V and 2 bases from J, leaving 14 bases between. This CDR3 contains 15 residues. TCRdb re-called the RACE reads through MiXCR, storing one row per CDR3 protein. The sample lists some 400,000 distinct CDR3 sequences; more than 4.5% were seen once. This clonotype was found many times.

The sequenced sample was whole blood, obtained in connection with sensitization to the hapten diphenylcyclopropenone (DPC). The chain joins TRBV28 to TRBJ2-7, with D possibly called TRBD1 or TRBD2 (6 bases each). The sequence derives from a woman in her forties or fifties with alopecia areata. Some clones in this sample may be carry-over from other donors' samples. DNA for the CDR3: TGTGCCAGCAGTTTGCCCGGGGGCGTTACCTACGAGCAGTACTTC. Translation gives CASSLPGGVTYEQYF.